Included here is one TCR beta chain sequence, with context. As yet, its antigen is unknown. The data belong to a study of radiotherapy plus CTLA-4 blockade in lung cancer. Study details: There were objective responses in roughly 17% of patients, and 30% to 35% had disease control. Study results and caveats: Clones of tumor-derived TCRs expanded in blood after radiotherapy plus ipilimumab.

Repertoires were generated with immunoSEQ multiplex PCR, while TCRdb's copy carries only in-frame clones and drops some. The table has 40,000 to 50,000 clones, more than 75% seen once. Germline CDR1 and CDR2: LNHDA and SQIVND (reference sequence). The J segment lost 7 bases and the V segment lost 5 bases, leaving 14 bases of the junction unmatched. The CDR3 totals 17 residues. The sequence derives from a human donor with non-small cell lung cancer who had stable disease on radiotherapy plus ipilimumab. The source material was peripheral blood, sampled from a patient treated with radiotherapy plus ipilimumab. V is TRBV19 and J is TRBJ1-5; TRBD1 aligns across 10 bases. CDR3 loop: CASSSGTGAQRSQPQHF. CDR3 DNA sequence: TGTGCCAGTAGTTCCGGGACAGGGGCGCAAAGGAGCCAGCCCCAGCATTTT.